The entry below gives a single TCR beta chain sequence along with its context. The antigen is unknown. These data come from a study of CD8+CD57+ T cells in acquired aplastic anemia. The wider study: Mean read depth for CD4+ cells from healthy donors was 9 million to 13 million. Whole-study findings and limits: Patients and controls turned out to have twenty-nine CD8+ CDR3 sequences in common.

According to the study, genomic DNA was the template for TCR beta VDJ and CDR3 profiling. TCRdb ran MiXCR on the reads and lists one entry per CDR3 protein. Of about 210,000 distinct CDR3 sequences listed, over 60% were seen once; the top ten hold approximately 30%. V shed 2 bases and J shed 7 bases, with 15 bases lying between them. The germline V gene encodes CDR1 ENHRY and CDR2 SYGVKD. The CDR3 has 15 residues. The V and J genes are TRBV10-3 and TRBJ2-1, with D perhaps TRBD2 (5 bases). Sequencing input: sorted CD4+, CD8+, or CD8+CD57+ T cells (not recorded which) from PBMCs. This clonotype was obtained from a human donor in good health. The CDR3 DNA is TGTGCCATCAGTGAGCCGGGGAGATTAGGGAATGAGCAGTTCTTC. Residues: CAISEPGRLGNEQFF.